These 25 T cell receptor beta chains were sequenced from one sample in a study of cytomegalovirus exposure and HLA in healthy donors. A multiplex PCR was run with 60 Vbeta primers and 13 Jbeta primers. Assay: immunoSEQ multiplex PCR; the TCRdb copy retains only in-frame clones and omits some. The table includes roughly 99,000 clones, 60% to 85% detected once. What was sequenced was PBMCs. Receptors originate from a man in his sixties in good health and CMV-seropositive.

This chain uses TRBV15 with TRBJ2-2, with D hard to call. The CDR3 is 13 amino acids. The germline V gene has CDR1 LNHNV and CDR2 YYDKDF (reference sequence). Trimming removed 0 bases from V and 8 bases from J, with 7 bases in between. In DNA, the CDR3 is TGTGCCACCAGCAGAGATCAGTGGGGGGAGCTGTTTTTT. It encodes CATSRDQWGELFF.

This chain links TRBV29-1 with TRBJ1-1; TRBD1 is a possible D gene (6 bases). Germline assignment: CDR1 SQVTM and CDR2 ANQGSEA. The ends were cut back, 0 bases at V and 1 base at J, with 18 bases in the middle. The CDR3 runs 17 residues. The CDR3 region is CSVEDRLRTASNTEAFF. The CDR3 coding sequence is TGCAGCGTTGAAGACCGGTTAAGGACAGCCTCGAACACTGAAGCTTTCTTT.

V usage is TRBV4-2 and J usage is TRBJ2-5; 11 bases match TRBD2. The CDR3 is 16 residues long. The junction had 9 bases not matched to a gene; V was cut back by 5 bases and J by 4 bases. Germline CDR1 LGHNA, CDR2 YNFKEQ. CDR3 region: CASSKGALAGAETQYF. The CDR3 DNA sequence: TGTGCCAGCAGCAAAGGGGCACTAGCGGGGGCAGAGACCCAGTACTTC.

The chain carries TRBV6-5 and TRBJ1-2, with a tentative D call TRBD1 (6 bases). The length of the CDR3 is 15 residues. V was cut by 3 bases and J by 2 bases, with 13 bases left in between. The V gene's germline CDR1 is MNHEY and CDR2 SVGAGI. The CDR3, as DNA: TGTGCCAGCAGTTATTCCGGGGGGCTGAACTATGGCTACACCTTC. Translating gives CASSYSGGLNYGYTF.

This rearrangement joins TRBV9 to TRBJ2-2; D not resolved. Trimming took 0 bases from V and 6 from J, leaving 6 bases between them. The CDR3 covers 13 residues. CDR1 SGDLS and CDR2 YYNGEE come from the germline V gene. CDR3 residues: CASSVGGPGELFF. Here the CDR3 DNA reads TGTGCCAGCAGCGTAGGTGGGCCCGGGGAGCTGTTTTTT.

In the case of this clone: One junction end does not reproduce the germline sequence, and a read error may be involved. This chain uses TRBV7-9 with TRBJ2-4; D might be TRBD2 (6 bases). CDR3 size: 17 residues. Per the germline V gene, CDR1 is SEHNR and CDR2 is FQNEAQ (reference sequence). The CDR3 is CSSSLYAGLMVGDIQYF. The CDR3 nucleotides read TGTTCCAGCAGCCTATACGCGGGGCTAATGGTTGGGGACATTCAGTACTTC. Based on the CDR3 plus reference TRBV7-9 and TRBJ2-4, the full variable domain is DTGVSQNPRHKITKRGQNVTFRCDPISEHNRLYWYRQTLGQGPEFLTYFQNEAQLEKSRLLSDRFSAERPKGSFSTLEIQRTEQGDSAMYLCSSSLYAGLMVGDIQYFGAGTRLSVL.

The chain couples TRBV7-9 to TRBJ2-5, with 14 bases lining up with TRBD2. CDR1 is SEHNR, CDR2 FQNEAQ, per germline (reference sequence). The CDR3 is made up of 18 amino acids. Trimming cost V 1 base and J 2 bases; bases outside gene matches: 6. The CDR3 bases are TGTGCCAGCAGCTTAGGTGTGGGACTAGCGGGGGTACAAGAGACCCAGTACTTC. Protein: CASSLGVGLAGVQETQYF.

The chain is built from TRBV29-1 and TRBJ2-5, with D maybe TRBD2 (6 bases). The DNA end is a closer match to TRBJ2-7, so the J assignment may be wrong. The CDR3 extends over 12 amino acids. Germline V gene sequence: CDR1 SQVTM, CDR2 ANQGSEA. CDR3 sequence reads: CSASGRGYEQYF. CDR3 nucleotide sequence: TGCAGCGCTTCCGGGCGGGGTTACGAGCAGTACTTC.

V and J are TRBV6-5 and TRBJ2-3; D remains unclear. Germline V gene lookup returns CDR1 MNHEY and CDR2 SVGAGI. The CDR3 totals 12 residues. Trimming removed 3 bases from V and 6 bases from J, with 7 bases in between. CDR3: CASSYSVDTQYF. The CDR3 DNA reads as TGTGCCAGCAGTTATTCGGTGGATACGCAGTATTTT.

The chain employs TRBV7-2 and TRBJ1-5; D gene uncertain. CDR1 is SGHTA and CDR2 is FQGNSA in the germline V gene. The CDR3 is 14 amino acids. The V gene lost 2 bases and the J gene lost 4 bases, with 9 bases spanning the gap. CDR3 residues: CASSLSAGNQPQHF. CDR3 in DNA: TGTGCCAGCAGCTTATCGGCGGGGAATCAGCCCCAGCATTTT.

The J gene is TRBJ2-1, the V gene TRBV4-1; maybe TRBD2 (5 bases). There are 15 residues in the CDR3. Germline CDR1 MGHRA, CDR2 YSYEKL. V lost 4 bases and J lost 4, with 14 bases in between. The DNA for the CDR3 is TGCGCCAGCAGCCCTCGGCAGCCGGGGTACAATGAGCAGTTCTTC. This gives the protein CASSPRQPGYNEQFF.

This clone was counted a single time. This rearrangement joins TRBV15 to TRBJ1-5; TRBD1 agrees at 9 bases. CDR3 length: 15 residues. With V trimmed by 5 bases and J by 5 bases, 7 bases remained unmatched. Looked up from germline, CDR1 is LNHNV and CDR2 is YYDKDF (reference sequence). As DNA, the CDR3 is TGTGCCACCAGCGCCGGACAGGGGCCAGATCAGCCCCAGCATTTT. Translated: CATSAGQGPDQPQHF.

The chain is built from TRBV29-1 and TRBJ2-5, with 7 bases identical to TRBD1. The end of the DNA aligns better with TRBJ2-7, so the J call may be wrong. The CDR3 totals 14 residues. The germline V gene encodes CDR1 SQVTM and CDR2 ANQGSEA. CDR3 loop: CSVLSGTVRHEQYF. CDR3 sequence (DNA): TGCAGCGTTCTATCTGGGACAGTTAGGCACGAGCAGTACTTC.

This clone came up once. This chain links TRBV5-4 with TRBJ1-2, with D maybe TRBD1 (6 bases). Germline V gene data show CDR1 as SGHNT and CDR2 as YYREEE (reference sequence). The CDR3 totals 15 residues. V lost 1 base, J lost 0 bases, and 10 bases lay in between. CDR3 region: CASSLTTGPNYGYTF. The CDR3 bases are TGTGCCAGCAGCTTGACTACAGGGCCTAACTATGGCTACACCTTC.

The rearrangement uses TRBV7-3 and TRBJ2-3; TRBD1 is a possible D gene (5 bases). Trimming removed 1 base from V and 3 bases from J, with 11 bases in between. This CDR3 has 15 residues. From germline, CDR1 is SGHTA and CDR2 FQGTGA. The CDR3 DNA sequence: TGTGCCAGCAGCTTAAGGGCAGGGATGACAGATACGCAGTATTTT. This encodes CASSLRAGMTDTQYF.

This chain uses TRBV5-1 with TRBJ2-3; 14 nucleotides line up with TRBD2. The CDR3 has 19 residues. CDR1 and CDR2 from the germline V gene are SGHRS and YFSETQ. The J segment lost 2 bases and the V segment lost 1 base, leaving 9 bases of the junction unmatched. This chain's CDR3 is CASSLFSRLAGGDTDTQYF. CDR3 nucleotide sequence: TGCGCCAGCAGCTTGTTCTCCAGACTAGCGGGGGGGGACACAGATACGCAGTATTTT.

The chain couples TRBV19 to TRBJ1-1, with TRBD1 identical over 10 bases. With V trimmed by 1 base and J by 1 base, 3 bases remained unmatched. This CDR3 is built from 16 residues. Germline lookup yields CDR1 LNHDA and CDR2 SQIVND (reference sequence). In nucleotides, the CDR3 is TGTGCCAGTAGTATAGGACAGGGGGCTGGGAACACTGAAGCTTTCTTT. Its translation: CASSIGQGAGNTEAFF.

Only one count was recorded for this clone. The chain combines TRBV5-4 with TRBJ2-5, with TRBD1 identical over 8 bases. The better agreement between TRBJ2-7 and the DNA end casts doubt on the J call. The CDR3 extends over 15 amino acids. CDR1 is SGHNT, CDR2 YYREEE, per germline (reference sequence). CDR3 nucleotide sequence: TGTGCCAGCAGCCGCAAGGACAGGGCCCCCTACGAGCAGTACTTC. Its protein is CASSRKDRAPYEQYF.

The CDR3 region has the DNA TGCAGCTTCCGGGGGGACATGAACACTGAAGCTTTCTTT. Protein sequence: CSFRGDMNTEAFF. The chain recombines TRBV29-1 with TRBJ1-1, with D tentatively TRBD1 (6 bases). There are 13 residues in the CDR3. V was clipped by 8 bases and J by 0 bases, with 13 bases between them. Germline CDR1 reads SQVTM; CDR2 reads ANQGSEA.

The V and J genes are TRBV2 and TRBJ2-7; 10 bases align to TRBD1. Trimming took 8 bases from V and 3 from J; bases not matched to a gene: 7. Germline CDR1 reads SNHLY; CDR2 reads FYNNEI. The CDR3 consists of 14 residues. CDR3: CASLEGQGIYEQYF. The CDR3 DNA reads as TGTGCCAGCTTGGAGGGACAGGGGATCTACGAGCAGTACTTC.

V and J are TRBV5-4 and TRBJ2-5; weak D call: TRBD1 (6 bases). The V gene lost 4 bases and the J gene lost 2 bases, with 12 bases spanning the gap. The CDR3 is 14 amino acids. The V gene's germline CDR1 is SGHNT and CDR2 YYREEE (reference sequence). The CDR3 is CASSLQDRQETQYF. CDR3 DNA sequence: TGTGCCAGCAGCCTGCAAGACAGGCAAGAGACCCAGTACTTC. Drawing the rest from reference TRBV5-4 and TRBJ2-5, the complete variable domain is ETGVTQSPTHLIKTRGQQVTLRCSSQSGHNTVSWYQQALGQGPQFIFQYYREEENGRGNFPPRFSGLQFPNYSSELNVNALELDDSALYLCASSLQDRQETQYFGPGTRLLVL.

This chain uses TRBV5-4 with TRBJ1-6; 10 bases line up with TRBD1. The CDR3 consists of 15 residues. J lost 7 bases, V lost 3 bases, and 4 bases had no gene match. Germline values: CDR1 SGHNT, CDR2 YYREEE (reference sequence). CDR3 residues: CASSWGTGENSPLHF. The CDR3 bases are TGTGCCAGCAGCTGGGGGACAGGGGAAAATTCACCCCTCCACTTT. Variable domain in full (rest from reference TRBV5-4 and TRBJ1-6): ETGVTQSPTHLIKTRGQQVTLRCSSQSGHNTVSWYQQALGQGPQFIFQYYREEENGRGNFPPRFSGLQFPNYSSELNVNALELDDSALYLCASSWGTGENSPLHFGNGTRLTVT.

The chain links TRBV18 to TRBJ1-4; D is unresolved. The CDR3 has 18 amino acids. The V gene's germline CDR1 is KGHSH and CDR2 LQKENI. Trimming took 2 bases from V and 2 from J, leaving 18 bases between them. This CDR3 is CASSPAPHRLGTNEKLFF. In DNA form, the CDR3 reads TGTGCCAGCTCACCAGCTCCACACCGGTTGGGCACTAATGAAAAACTGTTTTTT.

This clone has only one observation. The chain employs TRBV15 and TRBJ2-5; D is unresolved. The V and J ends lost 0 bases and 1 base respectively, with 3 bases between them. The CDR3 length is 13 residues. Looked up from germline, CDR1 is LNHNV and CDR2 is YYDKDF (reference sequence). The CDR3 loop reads CATSRDIQETQYF. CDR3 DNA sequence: TGTGCCACCAGCAGAGACATCCAAGAGACCCAGTACTTC.

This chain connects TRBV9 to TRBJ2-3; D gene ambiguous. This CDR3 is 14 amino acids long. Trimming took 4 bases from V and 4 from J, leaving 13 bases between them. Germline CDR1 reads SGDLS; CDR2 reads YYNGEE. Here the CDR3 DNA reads TGTGCCAGCAGCCATTCGTCGGTCCCAGATACGCAGTATTTT. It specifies CASSHSSVPDTQYF. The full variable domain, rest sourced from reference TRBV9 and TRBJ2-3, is DSGVTQTPKHLITATGQRVTLRCSPRSGDLSVYWYQQSLDQGLQFLIQYYNGEERAKGNILERFSAQQFPDLHSELNLSSLELGDSALYFCASSHSSVPDTQYFGPGTRLTVL.